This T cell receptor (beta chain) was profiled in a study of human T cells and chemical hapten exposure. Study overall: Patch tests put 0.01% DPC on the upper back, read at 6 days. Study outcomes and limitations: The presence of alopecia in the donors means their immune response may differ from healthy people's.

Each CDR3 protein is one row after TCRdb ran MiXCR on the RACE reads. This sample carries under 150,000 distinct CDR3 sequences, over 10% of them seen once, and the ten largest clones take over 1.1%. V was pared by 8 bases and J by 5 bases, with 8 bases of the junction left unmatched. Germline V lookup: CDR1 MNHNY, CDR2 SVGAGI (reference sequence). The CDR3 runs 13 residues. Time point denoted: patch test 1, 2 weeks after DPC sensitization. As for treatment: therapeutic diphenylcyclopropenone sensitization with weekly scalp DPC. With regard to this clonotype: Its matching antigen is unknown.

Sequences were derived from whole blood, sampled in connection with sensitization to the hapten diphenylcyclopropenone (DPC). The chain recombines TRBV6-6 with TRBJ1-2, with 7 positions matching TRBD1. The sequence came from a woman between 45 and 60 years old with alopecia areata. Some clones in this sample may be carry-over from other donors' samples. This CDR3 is CASYRTGLYGYTF. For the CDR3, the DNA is TGTGCCAGCTACAGGACAGGTCTATATGGCTACACCTTC.